The 2 T cell receptor beta chains presented below share a single source sample, sequenced in a study of blood T cell repertoires in COVID-19. Sequencing was performed with immunoSEQ multiplex PCR; in TCRdb, only in-frame clones are kept and a portion is missing. The sample includes 350,000 to 450,000 clones, around 83% of them seen just once. The sample consisted of PBMCs or T cells enriched from blood (not recorded which). These receptors were collected from a woman between 45 and 65 years old who had recovered from COVID-19.

The chain has TRBV27 and TRBJ2-7; possibly TRBD1 for D (5 bases). There are 15 residues in the CDR3. V lost 3 bases to trimming and J lost 4 bases, with 16 bases between them. Germline V gives CDR1 MNHEY, CDR2 SMNVEV (reference sequence). CDR3 in DNA: TGTGCCAGCAGTTTGGCCGCGACAGAAATGTACGAGCAGTACTTC. As protein: CASSLAATEMYEQYF.

The chain is built from TRBV11-2 and TRBJ1-1; 8 nucleotides agree with TRBD1. The CDR3 has 12 amino acids. V shed 11 bases, J shed 0 bases, and the junction held 2 bases outside the gene matches. CDR1 is SGHAT, CDR2 FQNNGV, per germline. CDR3 sequence reads: CADRGLNTEAFF. CDR3 bases: TGTGCCGACAGGGGACTGAACACTGAAGCTTTCTTT.